This TCR beta chain was found in a study of identical twins. The CDR3 runs 14 residues. The V gene lost 3 bases and the J gene lost 5 bases, with 14 bases spanning the gap. Germline V gene lookup returns CDR1 MDHEN and CDR2 SYDVKM. TCRdb recomputed calls from the 5' RACE reads with MiXCR, one row per CDR3 protein. The sample contains 1.5 million to 2 million distinct CDR3 sequences, less than 40% of which appear only once. This receptor was taken from a newborn girl in good health. This chain connects TRBV28 to TRBJ2-7, with D perhaps assigned TRBD1 or TRBD2 (6 bases each). The sequencing sample was made of cord blood. CDR3 sequence: CASSLGGSFDEQYF. In DNA, the CDR3 is TGTGCCAGCAGTTTGGGGGGCTCTTTCGACGAGCAGTACTTC.